Each of the 3 T cell receptor beta chains below was sequenced from the same sample in a study of identical twins. TCRdb re-called the 5' RACE reads with MiXCR, one entry per CDR3 protein. The sample contains 300,000 to 350,000 distinct CDR3 sequences, 9% to 15% of which appear only once. These records were also assigned to another study, of yellow fever vaccine responses in identical twins.

The sequencing input was CD8+ T cells sorted from blood. The source of these receptors is a woman aged 18-29 years in good health.

This clonotype was recorded a few times. The chain couples TRBV7-9 to TRBJ2-3; D is possibly TRBD1 (6 bases). Germline V CDR1 and CDR2: SEHNR, FQNEAQ (reference sequence). Trimming shortened V by 5 bases and J by 4 bases, and 13 bases separated the two germline ends. The CDR3 contains 14 residues. This CDR3 reads CASSPTGIPDTQYF. DNA for the CDR3: TGTGCCAGCAGCCCAACAGGGATCCCAGATACGCAGTATTTT.

This clonotype occurred many times. The chain has TRBV12-3 or TRBV12-4 and TRBJ1-4; no clear D. The length of the CDR3 is 14 residues. The germline V and J ends were trimmed by 7 bases and 3 bases, with 12 bases remaining between them. This chain's CDR3 is CASNYLGSNEKLFF. The DNA of the CDR3 is TGTGCCAGCAATTACCTAGGGTCTAATGAAAAACTGTTTTTT.

CDR3 nucleotide sequence: TGTGCCAGCAGCCCCCACCTGACTAGCGACTACGAGCAGTACTTC. Amino acids: CASSPHLTSDYEQYF. V usage is TRBV7-9 and J usage is TRBJ2-7; 8 bases agree with TRBD2. Per germline, CDR1 SEHNR and CDR2 FQNEAQ (reference sequence). The CDR3 contains 15 residues. Unmatched junction bases numbered 9, after V lost 5 bases and J lost 3 bases. The full variable domain, its missing parts supplied by reference TRBV7-9 and TRBJ2-7, is DTGVSQNPRHKITKRGQNVTFRCDPISEHNRLYWYRQTLGQGPEFLTYFQNEAQLEKSRLLSDRFSAERPKGSFSTLEIQRTEQGDSAMYLCASSPHLTSDYEQYFGPGTRLTVT.